This section outlines one TCR beta chain sequence together with its context. Antigen unknown. This record comes from a study of OX40 agonist ivuxolimab in advanced cancers. Across the study: Eligibility rules accepted prior anti-PD-1, anti-PD-L1 or anti-CTLA-4 therapy, and roughly 42% had some.

Profiling relied on immunoSEQ multiplex PCR, and the TCRdb table lists in-frame clones only, not all of them. The data show about 75,000 clones, with approximately 85% seen just once and roughly 15% held by the top ten. Overall study findings and caveats: Near-lowest levels of clonal expansion characterized partial responders at 0.1-3.0 mg/kg. Relative to CD4+ cells, CD8+ T cells on average had more expanded clones.

V was shortened by 2 bases and J by 2 bases, with 6 bases between the two germline ends. The CDR3 totals 13 residues. CDR1 and CDR2 (germline): MNHEY, SMNVEV (reference sequence). The source material was CD4+ or CD8+ T cells sorted from blood, sampled in a trial of the OX40 agonist ivuxolimab. This rearrangement joins TRBV27 to TRBJ1-2; D gene uncertain. The TCR was taken from an adult with an advanced solid tumor such as melanoma, head and neck, liver or kidney cancer. In DNA, the CDR3 is TGTGCCAGCAGTTTAGGTGTCAACTATGGCTACACCTTC. This sequence encodes CASSLGVNYGYTF.